This is a list of T cell receptor beta chains from one sample in a study of human T cells and chemical hapten exposure. TCRdb recomputed calls from the RACE reads with MiXCR, one row per CDR3 protein. The sample lists about 48,000 distinct CDR3 sequences, approximately 9.9% seen once, with about 15% in the top ten. This specimen consisted of whole blood, obtained in connection with sensitization to the hapten diphenylcyclopropenone (DPC). Receptors originate from a woman aged 40 to 49 with alopecia areata. Some clones in this sample may be carry-over from other donors' samples. The CDR3 runs from the conserved cysteine through the conserved F or W. The D gene is left open where the match is weak. Expanded clones get a size class; other rows say once, few or many, or leave the size out.

j_gene	d_gene	abundance	v_gene	CDR3aa	CDR3nt
TRBJ2-2	TRBD2	many	TRBV29-1	CSVAPGGPNGELFF	TGCAGCGTAGCGCCGGGGGGGCCGAACGGGGAGCTGTTTTTT
TRBJ2-5	NA	many	TRBV20-1	CSARGARETQYF	TGCAGTGCTAGGGGGGCCCGGGAGACCCAGTACTTC
TRBJ1-5	NA	many	TRBV19	CASSIPDRPGQPQHF	TGTGCCAGTAGTATTCCTGACAGGCCCGGACAGCCCCAGCATTTT
TRBJ1-6	TRBD1	few	TRBV5-1	CASSWTGFSNSPLHF	TGCGCCAGCAGCTGGACAGGGTTCTCCAATTCACCCCTCCACTTT
TRBJ2-7	NA	NA	TRBV6-5	CASSGDLVEQYF	TGTGCCAGCAGCGGGGACCTGGTTGAGCAGTACTTC
TRBJ1-6	NA	many	TRBV4-1	CASSPPGLSYNSPLHF	TGCGCCAGCAGCCCTCCAGGGCTCTCCTATAATTCACCCCTCCACTTT
TRBJ2-7	TRBD2	few	TRBV27	CASSSGVAGVNSYEQYF	TGTGCCAGCAGTTCCGGGGTAGCGGGGGTTAACTCCTACGAGCAGTACTTC
TRBJ2-7	NA	many	TRBV5-1	CASSLTSSYEQYF	TGCGCCAGCAGCTTGACGAGCTCCTACGAGCAGTACTTC
TRBJ1-5	NA	many	TRBV7-9	CASSPVNGNQPQHF	TGTGCCAGCAGCCCCGTAAATGGCAATCAGCCCCAGCATTTT
TRBJ2-3	NA	many	TRBV12-3/TRBV12-4	CASSLADTQYF	TGTGCCAGCAGTTTGGCAGATACGCAGTATTTT
TRBJ2-7	TRBD1	NA	TRBV28	CASSFRGSSYEQYF	TGTGCCAGCAGTTTCAGGGGGTCCTCCTACGAGCAGTACTTC
TRBJ2-7	NA	few	TRBV27	CASSATGLPYEQYF	TGTGCCAGCAGTGCGACAGGCCTACCCTACGAGCAGTACTTC
TRBJ1-1	NA	NA	TRBV2	CANSGTEAFF	TGTGCCAACTCCGGGACCGAAGCTTTCTTT
TRBJ1-2	NA	medium-sized	TRBV4-3	CASSQELQGLYGYTF	TGCGCCAGCAGCCAAGAGCTACAGGGACTCTATGGCTACACCTTC
TRBJ2-1	NA	NA	TRBV5-1	CASRIVGDEQFF	TGCGCCAGCAGAATAGTGGGCGATGAGCAGTTCTTC
TRBJ2-7	NA	many	TRBV4-3	CASSQDWAASSYEQYF	TGCGCCAGCAGCCAAGACTGGGCGGCTAGCTCCTACGAGCAGTACTTC
TRBJ1-3	NA	few	TRBV6-4	CASSDSKVSGNTIYF	TGTGCCAGCAGTGACTCGAAGGTTTCTGGAAACACCATATATTTT
TRBJ2-7	NA	few	TRBV4-1	CASSHPPQGSSYEQYF	TGCGCCAGCAGCCATCCCCCGCAGGGGAGCTCCTACGAGCAGTACTTC
TRBJ1-1	NA	NA	TRBV6-4	CASSDETGLEAFF	TGTGCCAGCAGTGACGAAACAGGGTTAGAAGCTTTCTTT
TRBJ2-2	TRBD1	NA	TRBV29-1	CSVRQGPGELFF	TGCAGCGTACGACAGGGGCCCGGGGAGCTGTTTTTT
TRBJ2-5	NA	NA	TRBV7-3	CASSLTFGETQYF	TGTGCCAGCAGCTTAACGTTTGGGGAGACCCAGTACTTC
TRBJ2-7	NA	few	TRBV3-1	CASSHPWGEQYF	TGTGCCAGCAGCCACCCCTGGGGGGAGCAGTACTTC
TRBJ1-5	TRBD1	many	TRBV19	CASSPWGQGNQPQHF	TGTGCCAGTAGTCCCTGGGGACAGGGGAATCAGCCCCAGCATTTT
TRBJ1-1	TRBD1	few	TRBV20-1	CSARPLQGANEAFF	TGCAGTGCTAGACCACTACAGGGGGCAAACGAAGCTTTCTTT
TRBJ2-1	TRBD2	many	TRBV7-2	CASSPEGLASNEQFF	TGTGCCAGCTCCCCCGAGGGACTAGCGAGCAATGAGCAGTTCTTC
TRBJ1-3	NA	NA	TRBV28	CASSLSAGGNTIYF	TGTGCCAGCAGTTTATCGGCCGGAGGAAACACCATATATTTT
TRBJ2-5	NA	NA	TRBV19	CASSAGTTPQETQYF	TGTGCCAGTAGTGCAGGGACAACCCCCCAAGAGACCCAGTACTTC
TRBJ2-3	NA	few	TRBV3-1	CASSQVRGPDTQYF	TGTGCCAGCAGCCAAGTCCGGGGCCCAGATACGCAGTATTTT
TRBJ1-2	TRBD1	NA	TRBV7-2	CASSSGQYYGYTF	TGTGCCAGCAGCTCGGGACAGTACTATGGCTACACCTTC
TRBJ2-3	NA	many	TRBV29-1	CSVVLSGSPDTQYF	TGCAGCGTTGTTCTATCAGGTAGCCCAGATACGCAGTATTTT